This T cell receptor beta chain was sequenced in a study of T cells after yellow fever vaccination. Whole-study results and caveats: A weaker but faster secondary response was observed, peaking on day 5 versus 15. Bulk-population clonotypes that are abundant could appear as contaminants in FACS-sorted repertoires. A large majority of primary-vaccination clones showed up again after the booster (96% CD4, 85% to 90% CD8).

CDR3 length: 13 amino acids. Germline V CDR1 and CDR2: SGHAT, FQNNGV. Trimming left V 2 bases short and J 5 bases short, with 7 bases between. The 5'RACE template-switching step produced TCR cDNA and added a universal primer site and UMIs. TCRdb fed the 5' RACE reads into MiXCR, producing one record per CDR3 protein. Found here are approximately 300,000 distinct CDR3 sequences, over 8% of them singletons; the top ten hold approximately 18%. As for this clonotype: Its specificity is not known.

The TCR sequence derives from a man younger than 35 who received the YFV17D yellow fever vaccine. This chain joins TRBV11-2 and TRBJ2-1; no firm D call. The source material was PBMCs, sampled on the day of the first yellow fever vaccination. CDR3 nucleotides: TGTGCCAGCAGCTTATATAGGGACAATGAGCAGTTCTTC. This encodes CASSLYRDNEQFF.